This T cell receptor (beta chain) was sequenced during a study of molecular identifiers for immune sequencing clone quantification. The V gene lost 8 bases and the J gene lost 0 bases, with 13 bases spanning the gap. This CDR3 has 14 amino acids. Germline CDR1 MNHEY, CDR2 SMNVEV (reference sequence). The sample holds one count of this clonotype. TCRdb processed the PCR reads anew with MiXCR; each CDR3 protein has one entry. The table has approximately 500,000 distinct CDR3 sequences, about a fifth seen once. The sequencing sample was made of naive CD8+ T cells from blood, with Jurkat cell RNA spiked in. As for subset: FACS-sorted CD8+CD4-CCR7+CD45RA+ naive T cells. The sequence was obtained from a human donor in good health. Some libraries in this study had Jurkat cell RNA spiked in. The J gene is TRBJ1-1, the V gene TRBV27; D is possibly TRBD1 (5 bases). The CDR3 DNA reads TGTGCCAGCGCAGGGATAGACATGAACACTGAAGCTTTCTTT. It is translated as CASAGIDMNTEAFF.